This T cell receptor (beta chain) stems from a study of vaccination effects on CD4 cells after COVID-19. For the study at large: Two recovered convalescent patients were sampled 16 days and one week pre-vaccination. Study-wide results and limits: Convalescent patients were few in the study, and early post-infection timepoints were absent.

Notes on this clone: No antigen is known for it.

The CDR3 loop spans 16 amino acids. Germline V gives CDR1 LNHDA, CDR2 SQIVND (reference sequence). With V trimmed by 6 bases and J by 4 bases, 11 bases remained unmatched. Sequencing was preceded by expansion of antigen-specific CD4+ T cells with viral peptide pools in the ViraFEST assay. After more than 8 days in culture, the CD4+ T cells were isolated. A positive SARS-CoV-2 PCR test fell between March and December 2020. Each well held 1.5 million to 2.5 million PBMC cultured with about 9.9 ug/ml peptides and roughly 11 IU/ml IL-2. TCRdb's copy holds only in-frame clones and misses some; the assay was immunoSEQ multiplex PCR. Of about 24,000 clones listed, around 76% are singletons.

The chain employs TRBV19 and TRBJ1-5; TRBD1 matches at 8 bases. The TCR comes from a human donor who had a prior SARS-CoV-2 infection. The starting material was CD4+ T cells from PBMCs cultured with SARS-CoV-2 spike peptides, obtained before COVID-19 vaccination. The CDR3 DNA reads TGTGCCAGTAGCCGACAGGGGCCCGACGCAAATCAGCCCCAGCATTTT. It translates to CASSRQGPDANQPQHF.